This T cell receptor beta chain was profiled in a study of shared clonotypes between healthy human individuals. Notes on the study in general: Sampling involved blood alone; tissue repertoires likely differ. Compared with clonotypes that all four donors shared, non-shared clonotypes had lower generation probabilities.

CDR1 SGHAT and CDR2 FQNNGV come from the germline V gene. V was cut by 1 base and J by 3 bases, with 13 bases left in between. This CDR3 has 15 residues. Naive CD8 cells comprised CD45RO-negative, CCR7-positively selected cells, excluding terminally differentiated effector memory CD45RA+ cells. Concerning this clone itself: Antigen: not known.

The data were produced by immunoSEQ multiplex PCR, yet TCRdb's version contains in-frame clones alone and is incomplete. The sample carries more than 2 million clones, 85% to 95% recorded once. The clonotype originates from a man between 18 and 35 years old in good health. Some clones in this sample may be carry-over from other donors' samples. Sequenced sample: naive CD8+ T cells from PBMCs. V usage is TRBV11-2 and J usage is TRBJ2-7; maybe TRBD1 (6 bases). The CDR3 sequence is CASSLGQGRGYEQYF. Written as DNA, the CDR3 is TGTGCCAGCAGCTTAGGCCAGGGGCGCGGCTACGAGCAGTACTTC.